The rows below give T cell receptor beta chains drawn from one sample of a study of T cell responses to AZD1222 COVID-19 vaccine. The assay was immunoSEQ multiplex PCR, and TCRdb's table has in-frame clones only and misses some. In the table there are 85,000 or so clones, around 90% of which are singletons. The sample was peripheral blood, taken on day 0 of AZD1222 vaccination. These receptors were collected from an adult in good health. Each CDR3 is given without its conserved first and last residue. Each record gives: V gene, J gene, CDR3 length, CDR3 protein.

TRBV24-1	TRBJ2-7	14	ATSDPTGTGPYEQY
TRBV19	TRBJ1-2	11	ASRREGFGGYT
TRBV19	TRBJ1-1	12	ASSIGGGNTEAF
TRBV5-1	TRBJ1-1	14	ASSPTGTGLGTEAF
TRBV15	TRBJ2-7	13	ATSRVPGTSDEQY
TRBV14	TRBJ1-2	11	ASSPGRTYGYT
TRBV6-8	TRBJ1-1	11	ASTTGELGEAF
TRBV2	TRBJ1-6	13	ASSDQGGLGSPLH
TRBV5-1	TRBJ1-1	11	ASSSQVNTEAF
TRBV5-6	TRBJ1-2	13	ASSSEPGQGWGYT
TRBV15	TRBJ1-5	12	ATSRVGGNQPQH
TRBV20-1	TRBJ2-7	10	SASGRAYEQY
TRBV10-1	TRBJ1-1	8	ARVRGEAF
TRBV11-3	TRBJ2-2	12	ASSLEGYTGELF
TRBV19	TRBJ1-5	14	ATSATRGTWSSPQH
TRBV19	TRBJ1-6	13	ASSIGSRGNSPLH